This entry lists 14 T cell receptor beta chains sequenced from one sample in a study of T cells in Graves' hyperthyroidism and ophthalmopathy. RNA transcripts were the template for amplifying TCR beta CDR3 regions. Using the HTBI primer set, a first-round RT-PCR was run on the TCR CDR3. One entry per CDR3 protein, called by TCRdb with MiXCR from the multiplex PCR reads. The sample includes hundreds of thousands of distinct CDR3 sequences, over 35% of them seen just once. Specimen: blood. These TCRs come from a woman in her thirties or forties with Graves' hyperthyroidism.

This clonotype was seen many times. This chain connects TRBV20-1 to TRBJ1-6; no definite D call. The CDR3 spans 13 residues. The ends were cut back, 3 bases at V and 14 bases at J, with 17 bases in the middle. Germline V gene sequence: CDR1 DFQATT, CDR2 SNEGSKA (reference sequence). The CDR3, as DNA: TGCAGTGCTAGGGACGGAGAGTTTGCGTCCCTCCACTTT. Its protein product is CSARDGEFASLHF.

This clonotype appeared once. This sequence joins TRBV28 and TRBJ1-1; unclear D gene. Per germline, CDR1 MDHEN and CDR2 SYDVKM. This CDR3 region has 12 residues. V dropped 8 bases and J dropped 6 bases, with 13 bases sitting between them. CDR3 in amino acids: CASGSRRAEAFF. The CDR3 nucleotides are TGTGCCAGCGGGTCCCGAAGAGCTGAAGCTTTCTTT.

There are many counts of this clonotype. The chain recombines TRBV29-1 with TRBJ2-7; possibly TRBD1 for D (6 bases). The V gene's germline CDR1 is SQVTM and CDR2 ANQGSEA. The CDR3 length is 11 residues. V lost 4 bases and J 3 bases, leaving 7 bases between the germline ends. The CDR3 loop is CSVAGDYEQYF. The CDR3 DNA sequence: TGCAGCGTTGCAGGGGACTACGAGCAGTACTTC.

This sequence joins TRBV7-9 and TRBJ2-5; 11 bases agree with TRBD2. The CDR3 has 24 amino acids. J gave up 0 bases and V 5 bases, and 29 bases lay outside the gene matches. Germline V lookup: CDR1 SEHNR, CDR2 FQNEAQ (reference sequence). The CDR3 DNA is TGTGCCAGCAGCAGATACCTCCCTCATATAGCGGGAGGGCCGCAAACCGTGGACCAAGAGACCCAGTACTTC. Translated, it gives CASSRYLPHIAGGPQTVDQETQYF.

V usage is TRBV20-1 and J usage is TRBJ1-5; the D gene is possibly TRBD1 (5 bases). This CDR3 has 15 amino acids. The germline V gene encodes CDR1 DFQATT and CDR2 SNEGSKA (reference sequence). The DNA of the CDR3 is TGCAGCGCGTCGAGGGACGACAATAGCAATCAGCCCCAGCATTTT. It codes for CSASRDDNSNQPQHF.

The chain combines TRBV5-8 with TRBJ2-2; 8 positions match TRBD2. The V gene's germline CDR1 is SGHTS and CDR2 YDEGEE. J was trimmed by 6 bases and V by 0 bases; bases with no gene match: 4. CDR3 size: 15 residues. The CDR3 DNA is TGTGCCAGCAGCTTGGTCAGCGGGAGAGCCGGGGAGCTGTTTTTT. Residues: CASSLVSGRAGELFF.

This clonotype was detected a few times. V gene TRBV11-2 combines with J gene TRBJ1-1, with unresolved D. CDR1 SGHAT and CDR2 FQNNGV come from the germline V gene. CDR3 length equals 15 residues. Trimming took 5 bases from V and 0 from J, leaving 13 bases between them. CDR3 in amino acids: CASSPTFLVNTEAFF. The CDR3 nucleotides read TGTGCCAGCAGCCCGACCTTTTTGGTGAACACTGAAGCTTTCTTT. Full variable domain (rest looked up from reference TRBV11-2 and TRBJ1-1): EAGVAQSPRYKIIEKRQSVAFWCNPISGHATLYWYQQILGQGPKLLIQFQNNGVVDDSQLPKDRFSAERLKGVDSTLKIQPAKLEDSAVYLCASSPTFLVNTEAFFGQGTRLTVV.

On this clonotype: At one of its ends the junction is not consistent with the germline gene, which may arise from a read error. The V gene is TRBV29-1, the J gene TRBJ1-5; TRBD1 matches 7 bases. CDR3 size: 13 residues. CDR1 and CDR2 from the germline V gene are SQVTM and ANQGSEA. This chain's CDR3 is CSVDDDRDQPQHF. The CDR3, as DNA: TGCAGCGTTGACGACGACAGGGATCAGCCCCAACATTTT.

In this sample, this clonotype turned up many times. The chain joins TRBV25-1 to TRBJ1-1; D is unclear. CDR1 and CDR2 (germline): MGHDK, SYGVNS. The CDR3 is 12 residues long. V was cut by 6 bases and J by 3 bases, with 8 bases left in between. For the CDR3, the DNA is TGTGCCAGCAGCGGAGATTACACTGAAGCTTTCTTT. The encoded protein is CASSGDYTEAFF.

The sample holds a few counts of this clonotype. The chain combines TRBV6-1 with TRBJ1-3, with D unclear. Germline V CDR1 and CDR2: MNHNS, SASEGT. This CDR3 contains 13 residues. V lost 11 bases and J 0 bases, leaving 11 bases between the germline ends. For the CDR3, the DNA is TGTGCCTCCCAAAGATACTCTGGAAACACCATATATTTT. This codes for CASQRYSGNTIYF.

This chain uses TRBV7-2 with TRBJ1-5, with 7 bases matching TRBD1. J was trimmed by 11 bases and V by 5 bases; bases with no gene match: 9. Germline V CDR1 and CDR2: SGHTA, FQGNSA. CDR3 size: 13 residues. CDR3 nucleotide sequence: TGTGCCAGCAGCGACAGGGTCCAAGAGACCCAGCATTTT. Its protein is CASSDRVQETQHF.

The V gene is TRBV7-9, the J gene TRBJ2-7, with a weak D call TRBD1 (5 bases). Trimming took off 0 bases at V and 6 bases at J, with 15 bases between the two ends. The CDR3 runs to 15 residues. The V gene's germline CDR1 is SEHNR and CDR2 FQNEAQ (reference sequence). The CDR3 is CASSLAPGFWGEQYF. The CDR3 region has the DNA TGTGCCAGCAGCTTAGCGCCAGGGTTCTGGGGCGAGCAGTACTTC.

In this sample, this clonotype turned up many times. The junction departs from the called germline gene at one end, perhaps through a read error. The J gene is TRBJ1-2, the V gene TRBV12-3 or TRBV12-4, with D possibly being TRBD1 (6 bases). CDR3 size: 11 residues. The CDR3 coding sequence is TGTGCCAGCAGTCTCGCCGGGGGACACCTATTC. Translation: CASSLAGGHLF.

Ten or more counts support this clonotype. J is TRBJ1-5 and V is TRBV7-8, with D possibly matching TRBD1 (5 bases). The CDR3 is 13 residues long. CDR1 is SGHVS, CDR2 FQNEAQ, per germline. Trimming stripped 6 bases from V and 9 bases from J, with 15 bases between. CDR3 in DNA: TGTGCCAGCAGTAGGGACGGCCTGGGGCCCCAGCATTTT. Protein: CASSRDGLGPQHF.